This T cell receptor (beta chain) derives from a study of blood T cell repertoires in COVID-19. Germline-derived CDR1 and CDR2 are LNHDA and SQIVND (reference sequence). Trimming cost V 6 bases and J 7 bases; bases outside gene matches: 9. CDR3 length equals 14 residues. Repertoires were generated with immunoSEQ multiplex PCR, while TCRdb's copy carries only in-frame clones and drops some. The sample carries some 360,000 clones, approximately 90% recorded once. The specimen was peripheral blood. The origin of this receptor is a woman aged 55 to 70 with COVID-19, enrolled during active disease. The J gene is TRBJ1-2, the V gene TRBV19; TRBD1 agrees at 9 bases. CDR3 coding DNA: TGTGCCAGTAGAACCACGAACAGGGGGCTTGGCTACACCTTC. Protein product: CASRTTNRGLGYTF.